This section outlines one TCR beta chain sequence together with its context. Antigen specificity is unknown. The data were obtained in a study of T cell responses to AZD1222 COVID-19 vaccine. The study, taken as a whole, reports: At baseline, seropositivity was found in only six or seven AZD1222 recipients. Females made up more of the donors, who were largely white British, and clonal diversity may have come out too low.

TCRdb keeps only in-frame clones here, not all; method: immunoSEQ multiplex PCR. This table has tens of thousands of clones, more than 90% appearing once. The germline V and J ends were trimmed by 3 bases and 7 bases, with 15 bases remaining between them. Germline-derived CDR1 and CDR2 are LNHDA and SQIVND (reference sequence). The CDR3 has 15 amino acids. This TCR derives from an adult who received the AZD1222 COVID-19 vaccine. The sequencing here drew on peripheral blood, taken 28 days after the second AZD1222 dose. The gene calls are TRBV19 and TRBJ1-4; the D gene is possibly TRBD1 (5 bases). CDR3 sequence: CASSIGGRVVEKLFF. In DNA, the CDR3 is TGTGCCAGTAGTATCGGCGGCAGGGTAGTTGAAAAACTGTTTTTT.